The 21 T cell receptor beta chains below come from one sample, sequenced in a study of blood T cell repertoires in COVID-19. Here immunoSEQ multiplex PCR was the method, and the copy in TCRdb shows in-frame clones only, minus some. Of roughly 100,000 clones listed, roughly 91% were seen once; the top ten hold 6%. The sample was peripheral blood. The receptors shown here come from a human donor in a cohort sampled during active COVID-19.

The J gene is TRBJ2-7, the V gene TRBV6-2 or TRBV6-3, with D unresolved. CDR1 and CDR2 from the germline V gene are MNHEY and SVGEGT. The CDR3 has 16 amino acids. The V end was cut by 0 bases, the J end by 0 bases, with 12 bases between. In DNA form, the CDR3 reads TGTGCCAGCAGTTACTCGTCCTTCGGAGCCTCCTACGAGCAGTACTTC. This sequence encodes CASSYSSFGASYEQYF.

V gene TRBV3-1 (or the pseudogene TRBV3-2) combines with J gene TRBJ2-1; perhaps TRBD2 as D (6 bases). The ends were cut back, 4 bases at V and 7 bases at J, with 17 bases in the middle. The CDR3 spans 15 residues. CDR1 LGHDT and CDR2 YNNKEL come from the germline V gene (reference sequence). The CDR3 DNA sequence: TGTGCCAGCAGCCCTTCGGGCCTCCGGGGGAATGAGCAGTTCTTC. As protein: CASSPSGLRGNEQFF.

The chain uses TRBV7-3 and TRBJ1-1; 9 bases line up with TRBD1. The CDR3 length is 14 residues. Germline V gene sequence: CDR1 SGHTA, CDR2 FQGTGA. J lost 2 bases, V lost 5 bases, and 3 bases had no gene match. The CDR3 DNA reads TGTGCCAGCAGCGCACAGGGGGCCAACACTGAAGCTTTCTTT. Translating gives CASSAQGANTEAFF. Supplemented by reference TRBV7-3 and TRBJ1-1, the full variable domain reads GAGVSQTPSNKVTEKGKYVELRCDPISGHTALYWYRQSLGQGPEFLIYFQGTGAADDSGLPNDRFFAVRPEGSVSTLKIQRTERGDSAVYLCASSAQGANTEAFFGQGTRLTVV.

This clone was detected only once. The chain employs TRBV6-1 and TRBJ1-2; D possibly corresponds to TRBD1 (5 bases). Germline CDR1 reads MNHNS; CDR2 reads SASEGT. CDR3 length: 16 residues. V lost 4 bases, J lost 5 bases, and 20 bases lay in between. The CDR3 DNA reads TGTGCCAGCAGTGTTCATGGCCGGTGGCAGGGTTATGGCTACACCTTC. Protein product: CASSVHGRWQGYGYTF.

The gene calls are TRBV7-2 and TRBJ2-3; D possibly corresponds to TRBD2 (6 bases). The V and J ends lost 4 bases and 6 bases respectively, with 14 bases between them. The CDR3 is 14 residues long. Per the germline V gene, CDR1 is SGHTA and CDR2 is FQGNSA. This chain's CDR3 is CASSYQGLVDTQYF. The DNA of the CDR3 is TGTGCCAGCAGCTACCAGGGACTTGTCGATACGCAGTATTTT.

The rearrangement joins TRBV18 to TRBJ2-7; 9 nucleotides match TRBD1. Per the germline V gene, CDR1 is KGHSH and CDR2 is LQKENI. The CDR3 consists of 14 residues. V shed 4 bases, J shed 6 bases, and the junction held 7 bases outside the gene matches. The CDR3 coding sequence is TGTGCCAGCTCACAAGGGACAGGGCAAGGCGAGCAGTACTTC. Amino acids: CASSQGTGQGEQYF. Filled out from reference TRBV18 and TRBJ2-7, the complete variable domain reads NAGVMQNPRHLVRRRGQEARLRCSPMKGHSHVYWYRQLPEEGLKFMVYLQKENIIDESGMPKERFSAEFPKEGPSILRIQQVVRGDSAAYFCASSQGTGQGEQYFGPGTRLTVT.

The rearrangement joins TRBV19 to TRBJ2-7; no definite D call. The CDR3 is made up of 16 amino acids. Germline lookup yields CDR1 LNHDA and CDR2 SQIVND (reference sequence). Trimming shortened V by 0 bases and J by 3 bases, and 15 bases separated the two germline ends. The CDR3 bases are TGTGCCAGTAGTATAGATGCCGGCCCTACGGGCTACGAGCAGTACTTC. Amino acid sequence: CASSIDAGPTGYEQYF.

This chain connects TRBV6-5 to TRBJ2-7; TRBD1 matches 12 bases. The J segment lost 6 bases and the V segment lost 6 bases, leaving 6 bases of the junction unmatched. Germline V gives CDR1 MNHEY, CDR2 SVGAGI. This CDR3 spans 14 amino acids. CDR3 region: CASSLGQGAGEQYF. CDR3 DNA sequence: TGTGCCAGCAGCTTGGGACAGGGGGCAGGCGAGCAGTACTTC.

The V and J genes are TRBV4-3 and TRBJ1-2; 8 bases are a match to TRBD1. The V and J ends lost 3 bases and 5 bases, in that order; junction bases with no gene match: 14. Looked up from germline, CDR1 is LGHNA and CDR2 is YSLEER. The CDR3 spans 17 residues. The CDR3 spells CASSQFPGQGNSYGYTF. The CDR3 nucleotides read TGCGCCAGCAGCCAGTTCCCAGGACAGGGAAATTCTTATGGCTACACCTTC.

Here the CDR3 reads CASSEEAQVGGVRTF. CDR3 DNA sequence: TGTGCCAGCAGTGAAGAGGCCCAAGTGGGAGGGGTAAGGACCTTC. This rearrangement joins TRBV6-1 to TRBJ1-2; D may be TRBD1 (5 bases). This CDR3 region has 15 residues. The V gene lost 1 base and the J gene lost 14 bases, with 23 bases spanning the gap. Germline V gene sequence: CDR1 MNHNS, CDR2 SASEGT.

The rearrangement uses TRBV5-1 and TRBJ1-2, with D tentatively TRBD1 (6 bases). CDR1 and CDR2 (germline): SGHRS, YFSETQ. The CDR3 consists of 13 residues. V dropped 4 bases and J dropped 5 bases, with 12 bases sitting between them. The CDR3 nucleotides are TGCGCCAGCAGCCCTGGACAGCCATATGGCTACACCTTC. Translation: CASSPGQPYGYTF.

The V gene is TRBV5-1, the J gene TRBJ1-1; 7 bases are a match to TRBD1. The J segment lost 3 bases and the V segment lost 4 bases, leaving 3 bases of the junction unmatched. Germline-derived CDR1 and CDR2 are SGHRS and YFSETQ. The CDR3 spans 13 residues. The CDR3 bases are TGCGCCAGCAGCCATGGACAGGACACTGAAGCTTTCTTT. Protein sequence: CASSHGQDTEAFF. Filled out from reference TRBV5-1 and TRBJ1-1, the complete variable domain reads KAGVTQTPRYLIKTRGQQVTLSCSPISGHRSVSWYQQTPGQGLQFLFEYFSETQRNKGNFPGRFSGRQFSNSRSEMNVSTLELGDSALYLCASSHGQDTEAFFGQGTRLTVV.

The chain is built from TRBV29-1 and TRBJ1-3; D possibly corresponds to TRBD1 (5 bases). This CDR3 comprises 17 residues. The V gene lost 7 bases and the J gene lost 0 bases, with 22 bases spanning the gap. The germline gives CDR1 SQVTM, CDR2 ANQGSEA. In nucleotides, the CDR3 is TGCAGCGCCAGAGAGGCAGGGTCATATTACTCTGGAAACACCATATATTTT. Amino acids: CSAREAGSYYSGNTIYF.

This chain uses TRBV28 with TRBJ1-2, with 7 positions matching TRBD1. Germline V gives CDR1 MDHEN, CDR2 SYDVKM. The V segment lost 2 bases and the J segment 4 bases; nucleotides outside the gene matches: 7. CDR3 length equals 15 residues. The CDR3 here is CASSLEVDRAYGYTF. The CDR3, as DNA: TGTGCCAGCAGTTTAGAGGTTGACAGGGCCTATGGCTACACCTTC.

The CDR3 reads CALTGGLHSGNTIYF. The CDR3 nucleotides are TGTGCCTTGACAGGGGGCCTCCACTCTGGAAACACCATATATTTT. This chain joins TRBV30 and TRBJ1-3, with TRBD1 matching over 10 bases. The CDR3 sequence is 15 residues long. Germline V gene sequence: CDR1 GTSNPN, CDR2 SVGIG (reference sequence). V dropped 7 bases and J dropped 0; count of bases not matched to a gene: 6.

This chain uses TRBV9 with TRBJ2-7, with 7 bases matching TRBD1. There are 14 residues in the CDR3. The germline CDR1 and CDR2 sequences are SGDLS and YYNGEE. Unmatched junction bases numbered 2, after V lost 0 bases and J lost 2 bases. The CDR3 sequence: CASSVGQGPYEQYF. The CDR3, as DNA: TGTGCCAGCAGCGTAGGACAGGGCCCCTACGAGCAGTACTTC.

The chain recombines TRBV5-6 with TRBJ1-3; D call uncertain. V lost 3 bases and J 6 bases, leaving 16 bases between the germline ends. The germline gives CDR1 SGHDT, CDR2 YYEEEE. The CDR3 spans 15 residues. The CDR3 coding sequence is TGTGCCAGCAGCTCAGCGGGCACTTGGGAAAACACCATATATTTT. Translation: CASSSAGTWENTIYF.

The rearrangement links TRBV6-5 to TRBJ1-5, with TRBD1 identical over 7 bases. CDR1 and CDR2 (germline): MNHEY, SVGAGI. The junction had 7 bases not matched to a gene; V was cut back by 6 bases and J by 5 bases. The CDR3 has 14 amino acids. CDR3 in amino acids: CASSPRQGHQPQHF. Written as DNA, the CDR3 is TGTGCCAGCAGCCCGCGACAGGGCCATCAGCCCCAGCATTTT.

The chain carries TRBV19 and TRBJ2-4; 10 positions match TRBD1. Germline-derived CDR1 and CDR2 are LNHDA and SQIVND (reference sequence). The CDR3 sequence is 17 residues long. V was pared by 4 bases and J by 0 bases, with 6 bases of the junction left unmatched. The chain's CDR3 is CASSRTGGSGAKNIQYF. Written as DNA, the CDR3 is TGTGCCAGTAGTAGGACAGGGGGTTCCGGAGCCAAAAACATTCAGTACTTC.

V is TRBV18 and J is TRBJ1-1, with TRBD1 as a possible D gene (5 bases). Per the germline V gene, CDR1 is KGHSH and CDR2 is LQKENI. The CDR3 is 15 amino acids. V lost 3 bases, J lost 4 bases, and 15 bases lay in between. Written as DNA, the CDR3 is TGTGCCAGCTCACCGGGGCGGGGCGACCGCACTGAAGCTTTCTTT. Residues: CASSPGRGDRTEAFF.

V is TRBV6-5 and J is TRBJ1-2; 9 bases are a match to TRBD1. From germline, CDR1 is MNHEY and CDR2 SVGAGI. This CDR3 is 14 amino acids long. Trimming removed 4 bases from V and 8 bases from J; junction bases left unmatched: 8. The CDR3 sequence: CASSLQGAAGGYTF. CDR3 nucleotide sequence: TGTGCCAGCAGTTTACAGGGGGCCGCCGGAGGCTACACCTTC.